Following are 5 T cell receptor beta chains from one sample sequenced in a study of T cell clonotyping in hematopoietic cell transplantation. The time point: recipient sample about 28 days before transplant, after cytoreduction. Profiled with immunoSEQ multiplex PCR; TCRdb holds only in-frame clones, not every one. Here the sample spans fewer than 100,000 clones, 90% to 96% being singletons. This sample comprised peripheral blood mononuclear cells, obtained before stem cell transplant. The receptors stem from a woman aged 50 to 60 with acute myeloid leukemia. Some clones in this sample may be carry-over from other donors' samples.

This clone was recorded once. The V and J genes are TRBV5-1 and TRBJ2-7; no firm D call. V was trimmed by 0 bases and J by 3 bases, leaving 7 bases between them. The CDR3 runs to 13 residues. Germline CDR1 is SGHRS and CDR2 is YFSETQ. The CDR3 loop is CASSLDTVYEQYF. CDR3 sequence (DNA): TGCGCCAGCAGCTTGGATACCGTCTACGAGCAGTACTTC.

The rearrangement links TRBV4-2 to TRBJ2-3; D perhaps matches TRBD1 (6 bases). V was cut by 2 bases and J by 7 bases, with 13 bases left in between. The germline V gene has CDR1 LGHNA and CDR2 YNFKEQ. The CDR3 has 14 residues. The chain's CDR3 is CASSQSSGTNTQYF. DNA of the CDR3: TGTGCCAGCAGCCAATCTTCGGGGACAAATACGCAGTATTTT.

The chain couples TRBV28 to TRBJ2-7; 9 nucleotides line up with TRBD2. This CDR3 contains 19 residues. V shed 0 bases and J 2 bases; nucleotides not matched to a gene: 14. CDR1 and CDR2 from the germline V gene are MDHEN and SYDVKM. CDR3 DNA: TGTGCCAGCAGTTTATGGAGACTAGCGGAACAAGCTCACACCTACGAGCAGTACTTC. Amino acids: CASSLWRLAEQAHTYEQYF.

This clone is a singleton in its sample. V usage is TRBV7-9 and J usage is TRBJ1-1, with a possible D match to TRBD1 (6 bases). CDR3 size: 15 residues. Germline CDR1 reads SEHNR; CDR2 reads FQNEAQ (reference sequence). Trimming removed 4 bases at V and 5 bases at J, with 17 bases between. The CDR3, as DNA: TGTGCCAGCAGCTATACCCTTGGGGGGCATACTGAAGCTTTCTTT. This gives the protein CASSYTLGGHTEAFF.

J is TRBJ2-3 and V is TRBV29-1, with 10 bases identical to TRBD1. The germline V gene encodes CDR1 SQVTM and CDR2 ANQGSEA. V lost 8 bases and J lost 3; bases outside the gene matches: 5. This CDR3 has 13 amino acids. The CDR3 DNA sequence: TGCAGCACCCGGACAGGGGGGACAGATACGCAGTATTTT. This translates into CSTRTGGTDTQYF.